Each of the 24 T cell receptor beta chains below was sequenced from the same sample in a study of cytomegalovirus exposure and HLA in healthy donors. Both 60 Vbeta primers and 13 Jbeta primers went into the PCR. The method was immunoSEQ multiplex PCR; TCRdb's version includes in-frame clones alone and lacks a portion of them. Among approximately 130,000 clones listed, 79% were seen once. Sample: PBMCs. The receptors were sampled from a male donor in good health and CMV-seronegative.

This CDR3 is CASSSEWGAHEKLFF. In DNA form, the CDR3 reads TGCGCCAGCAGCTCGGAATGGGGAGCCCATGAAAAACTGTTTTTT. The genes are TRBV5-1 and TRBJ1-4; D not certain. The V and J ends lost 3 bases and 6 bases respectively, with 15 bases between them. The CDR3 runs 15 residues. Germline V gives CDR1 SGHRS, CDR2 YFSETQ.

The rearrangement uses TRBV19 and TRBJ1-2; tentatively, D is TRBD1 (6 bases). CDR1 is LNHDA and CDR2 is SQIVND in the germline V gene (reference sequence). The CDR3 extends over 11 amino acids. Trimming took 6 bases from V and 4 from J, leaving 6 bases between them. The CDR3 loop reads CASRDSYGYTF. DNA of the CDR3: TGTGCCAGTAGGGACAGCTATGGCTACACCTTC.

The rearrangement uses TRBV5-8 and TRBJ2-7; tentative D call: TRBD1 (5 bases). The CDR3 extends over 14 amino acids. V lost 5 bases, J lost 4 bases, and 16 bases lay in between. Germline V CDR1 and CDR2: SGHTS, YDEGEE. The CDR3 reads CASSSQGKMYEQYF. The CDR3, as DNA: TGTGCCAGCAGTTCGCAGGGAAAAATGTACGAGCAGTACTTC.

CDR3 region: CATWDRGETQYF. In DNA form, the CDR3 reads TGTGCCACCTGGGACAGGGGAGAGACCCAGTACTTC. The J gene is TRBJ2-5, the V gene TRBV10-3; the match to TRBD1 covers 10 bases. The CDR3 spans 12 residues. Germline V gene sequence: CDR1 ENHRY, CDR2 SYGVKD. J was trimmed by 4 bases and V by 10 bases; bases with no gene match: 3.

The chain links TRBV30 to TRBJ2-7; D not resolved. This CDR3 is built from 12 residues. Trimming pared 3 bases from V and 4 bases from J, leaving 10 bases between. Germline CDR1 reads GTSNPN; CDR2 reads SVGIG (reference sequence). CDR3 DNA: TGTGCCTGGAGAGCGCAGACTTACGAGCAGTACTTC. Residues: CAWRAQTYEQYF. The full variable domain, completed using reference TRBV30 and TRBJ2-7, is SQTIHQWPATLVQPVGSPLSLECTVEGTSNPNLYWYRQAAGRGLQLLFYSVGIGQISSEVPQNLSASRPQDRQFILSSKKLLLSDSGFYLCAWRAQTYEQYFGPGTRLTVT.

CDR3 nucleotide sequence: TGTGCCAGCGCCTTAGCGGGGGGGCCCACAGATACGCAGTATTTT. Protein sequence: CASALAGGPTDTQYF. The V and J genes are TRBV7-2 and TRBJ2-3, with 11 bases fitting TRBD2. The CDR3 length is 15 residues. V trimming: 8 bases; J trimming: 2 bases; junction bases outside the gene matches: 6. Germline V lookup: CDR1 SGHTA, CDR2 FQGNSA.

Points on this clone: Different DNA sequences within this sample yield the same CDR3. This chain links TRBV7-3 with TRBJ1-1; D possibly corresponds to TRBD1 (5 bases). CDR3 length: 12 residues. V lost 6 bases and J lost 1, with 6 bases in between. CDR1 and CDR2 (germline): SGHTA, FQGTGA. DNA of the CDR3: TGTGCCAGCAGTCAGGGGAACACTGAAGCTTTCTTT. Protein: CASSQGNTEAFF.

This clone has more than one count but fewer than ten. The chain has TRBV11-2 and TRBJ2-1; 14 positions match TRBD2. The ends lost 5 bases at V and 8 bases at J; junction bases unmatched: 8. The CDR3 runs to 16 residues. Germline V gene lookup returns CDR1 SGHAT and CDR2 FQNNGV. CDR3 DNA sequence: TGTGCCAGCAGCCCCAGACTAGCGGGGGGGCCACATGAGCAGTTCTTC. Translation gives CASSPRLAGGPHEQFF.

V gene TRBV2 combines with J gene TRBJ2-5; D is undetermined. The DNA end lines up better with TRBJ2-7; the J call may be wrong. Germline V gene data show CDR1 as SNHLY and CDR2 as FYNNEI. The CDR3 is 12 amino acids. DNA for the CDR3: TGTGCCAGCAGTCCCTATACCTACGAGCAGTACTTC. Its translation is CASSPYTYEQYF.

This chain uses TRBV5-1 with TRBJ2-1; 10 bases map to TRBD2. CDR1 and CDR2 from the germline V gene are SGHRS and YFSETQ. The trim removed 4 bases at V and 4 bases at J, leaving 5 bases unmatched. The CDR3 loop spans 15 amino acids. The CDR3 DNA reads as TGCGCCAGCAGCCGGACTAGCGGAGATTACAATGAGCAGTTCTTC. Translated, it gives CASSRTSGDYNEQFF.

The chain combines TRBV5-1 with TRBJ2-7, with D maybe TRBD2 (5 bases). Germline V CDR1 and CDR2: SGHRS, YFSETQ. This CDR3 region has 14 residues. V dropped 2 bases and J dropped 7 bases, with 16 bases sitting between them. CDR3 coding DNA: TGCGCCAGCAGCTTAGGTACTTTCTCGGGGGAGCAGTACTTC. Translation gives CASSLGTFSGEQYF.

DNA of the CDR3: TGTGCCACCACCATGGGGGGGGAAAACACGCAGTATTTT. Its translation is CATTMGGENTQYF. The gene calls are TRBV15 and TRBJ2-3, with TRBD2 matching 7 bases. The trim removed 7 bases at V and 9 bases at J, leaving 10 bases unmatched. The germline V gene encodes CDR1 LNHNV and CDR2 YYDKDF (reference sequence). The CDR3 spans 13 residues.

V is TRBV27 and J is TRBJ2-5, with D maybe TRBD1 (8 bases). The DNA matches TRBJ2-7 better at its end, which makes the J call doubtful. Looked up from germline, CDR1 is MNHEY and CDR2 is SMNVEV (reference sequence). This CDR3 has 14 residues. The CDR3 loop reads CASSVNRGGSEQYF. CDR3 nucleotides: TGTGCCAGCTCCGTCAACAGGGGGGGTTCCGAGCAGTACTTC.

This chain connects TRBV19 to TRBJ2-7; TRBD1 aligns across 8 bases. The CDR3 is made up of 15 amino acids. After removal of 1 base from V and 3 bases from J, the junction contained 5 bases not matched to a gene. CDR1 is LNHDA and CDR2 is SQIVND in the germline V gene (reference sequence). CDR3 nucleotides: TGTGCCAGTAGTATAGGACAGGGGATATTCTACGAGCAGTACTTC. Translated, it gives CASSIGQGIFYEQYF.

V usage is TRBV18 and J usage is TRBJ2-2, with D perhaps TRBD1 (6 bases). The CDR3 extends over 15 amino acids. With 3 bases removed from V and 1 base from J, the gap between germline ends came to 9 bases. Germline values: CDR1 KGHSH, CDR2 LQKENI. The DNA for the CDR3 is TGTGCCAGCTCACCGGGACAAGGGAACACCGGGGAGCTGTTTTTT. Encoded protein: CASSPGQGNTGELFF.

The chain uses TRBV7-2 and TRBJ2-1; 7 nucleotides line up with TRBD1. With V trimmed by 3 bases and J by 8 bases, 7 bases remained unmatched. CDR3 size: 14 residues. CDR1 is SGHTA, CDR2 FQGNSA, per germline. The CDR3 DNA reads as TGTGCCAGCAGCTTCCCGAACAGGGGCGATGAGCAGTTCTTC. The encoded protein is CASSFPNRGDEQFF.

The chain employs TRBV5-4 and TRBJ2-1; D not resolved. CDR3 length: 13 amino acids. Trimming took 0 bases from V and 5 from J, leaving 6 bases between them. The V gene's germline CDR1 is SGHNT and CDR2 YYREEE (reference sequence). CDR3 amino acids: CASSLGQDNEQFF. The CDR3 coding sequence is TGTGCCAGCAGCTTGGGCCAGGACAATGAGCAGTTCTTC.

This clone was observed once. V and J are TRBV7-2 and TRBJ2-2, with 9 bases lining up with TRBD2. This CDR3 has 17 amino acids. Germline loops: CDR1 SGHTA, CDR2 FQGNSA. V lost 1 base, J lost 3 bases, and 6 bases stayed unmatched. CDR3 sequence reads: CASSLVASGVYTGELFF. The CDR3 coding sequence is TGTGCCAGCAGCTTAGTAGCTAGCGGGGTCTACACCGGGGAGCTGTTTTTT.

The chain combines TRBV4-1 with TRBJ2-5, with 12 bases aligning to TRBD2. J lost 5 bases, V lost 0 bases, and 7 bases had no gene match. This CDR3 is 17 amino acids long. Germline assignment: CDR1 MGHRA and CDR2 YSYEKL. The CDR3 bases are TGCGCCAGCAGCCAAGATTCCTCTAGCGGGGGGGCCGAGACCCAGTACTTC. It encodes CASSQDSSSGGAETQYF.

This clone has only a few counts. V gene TRBV7-8 combines with J gene TRBJ1-2; D is possibly TRBD1 (5 bases). CDR1 is SGHVS, CDR2 FQNEAQ, per germline. The CDR3 contains 13 residues. Deletions cut 7 bases from V and 6 bases from J, with 15 bases between. The CDR3 region is CASTHPGRDGYTF. The DNA for the CDR3 is TGTGCCAGCACTCATCCGGGCAGGGATGGCTACACCTTC.

V and J are TRBV7-9 and TRBJ2-1, with TRBD2 matching 8 bases. The CDR3 contains 15 residues. The junction had 11 bases not matched to a gene; V was cut back by 4 bases and J by 9 bases. CDR1 is SEHNR and CDR2 is FQNEAQ in the germline V gene (reference sequence). CDR3 loop: CASSSGTRRNREQFF. The CDR3 nucleotides are TGTGCCAGCAGCTCCGGGACTAGGAGGAACCGTGAGCAGTTCTTC.

The chain has TRBV30 and TRBJ2-2; D perhaps matches TRBD2 (5 bases). The germline V gene has CDR1 GTSNPN and CDR2 SVGIG (reference sequence). Trimming took 5 bases from V and 0 from J, leaving 13 bases between them. The CDR3 loop spans 15 amino acids. The CDR3 here is CAWSAGITNTGELFF. CDR3 DNA: TGTGCCTGGTCCGCGGGCATAACGAACACCGGGGAGCTGTTTTTT.

The chain combines TRBV7-2 with TRBJ2-2; D is possibly TRBD2 (5 bases). The CDR3 extends over 13 amino acids. CDR1 and CDR2 from the germline V gene are SGHTA and FQGNSA. The V and J ends lost 8 bases and 7 bases respectively, with 14 bases between them. CDR3 sequence reads: CASSSVRGGELFF. The CDR3 nucleotides are TGTGCCAGCTCAAGCGTACGGGGCGGGGAGCTGTTTTTT.

The chain is built from TRBV18 and TRBJ1-5; TRBD1 is a possible D gene (5 bases). The ends were cut back, 0 bases at V and 7 bases at J, with 10 bases in the middle. CDR3 size: 14 residues. Germline V gene data show CDR1 as KGHSH and CDR2 as LQKENI. CDR3 in amino acids: CASSPPGRGQPQHF. The CDR3 nucleotides are TGTGCCAGCTCACCACCCGGGAGGGGCCAGCCCCAGCATTTT.